One and the same sample provided the 21 T cell receptor beta chains below, sequenced in a study of monozygotic twins with inflammatory bowel disease. TCRdb re-called the 5' RACE reads; every CDR3 protein appears as one record, without DNA. In all, the sample yields under 350,000 distinct CDR3 sequences. Sequencing was performed on blood. These receptors all come from a human donor with ulcerative colitis or Crohn's disease, or a healthy co-twin of an affected twin (not recorded which).

The J gene is TRBJ1-2, the V gene TRBV19; TCRdb calls TRBD1, which cannot be checked without DNA. Germline CDR1 and CDR2: LNHDA and SQIVND (reference sequence). The CDR3 runs to 14 residues. This chain's CDR3 is CACGQGPPTEGYTF.

This chain uses TRBV12-5 with TRBJ2-7. Germline V gives CDR1 LGHNT, CDR2 FRNRAP. This CDR3 has 13 residues. The CDR3 spells CASGFDSSYEQYF.

The rearrangement links TRBV6-4 to TRBJ2-3; TCRdb names TRBD2, which stays unverified in the absence of DNA. The CDR3 contains 15 residues. CDR1 MRHNA and CDR2 SNTAGT come from the germline V gene. The CDR3 sequence is CASTEREEAADTQYF.

The chain employs TRBV5-6 and TRBJ1-1; with no DNA, the TCRdb D assignment of TRBD1 cannot be verified. CDR3 length: 14 residues. CDR1 and CDR2 (germline): SGHDT, YYEEEE. CDR3 amino acids: CASSYVNQGSEAFF. Full variable domain (outside the CDR3, taken from reference TRBV5-6 and TRBJ1-1): DAGVTQSPTHLIKTRGQQVTLRCSPKSGHDTVSWYQQALGQGPQFIFQYYEEEERQRGNFPDRFSGHQFPNYSSELNVNALLLGDSALYLCASSYVNQGSEAFFGQGTRLTVV.

V usage is TRBV11-2 and J usage is TRBJ2-2; TCRdb picks TRBD1, but there is no DNA to check that call. CDR1 SGHAT and CDR2 FQNNGV come from the germline V gene. This CDR3 is 16 amino acids long. The CDR3 reads CASSSGGTANTGELFF.

CDR3 sequence reads: CASSLVIWGTQPQHF. The chain uses TRBV5-1 and TRBJ1-5. CDR3 size: 15 residues. CDR1 and CDR2 from the germline V gene are SGHRS and YFSETQ.

The chain has TRBV6-1 and TRBJ2-4. The CDR3 contains 18 residues. CDR1 is MNHNS and CDR2 is SASEGT in the germline V gene. Here the CDR3 reads CASSHPPWTLESKNIQYF.

The CDR3 is CSARDMAGLTGDGETQYF. This chain uses TRBV20-1 with TRBJ2-5; TCRdb lists TRBD1, though no DNA is available to test this call. CDR1 is DFQATT, CDR2 SNEGSKA, per germline (reference sequence). There are 18 residues in the CDR3.

The rearrangement uses TRBV4-3 and TRBJ1-1; the TCRdb D gene call, TRBD1, has no DNA to confirm it. Germline V gives CDR1 LGHNA, CDR2 YSLEER. There are 15 residues in the CDR3. The CDR3 is CASSQEGDMNTEAFF.

The chain couples TRBV28 to TRBJ2-7; TCRdb calls TRBD1, which cannot be checked without DNA. The CDR3 sequence is 15 residues long. Germline-derived CDR1 and CDR2 are MDHEN and SYDVKM. CDR3: CASSLWDREECEQYF.

The chain uses TRBV20-1 and TRBJ2-7. The CDR3 sequence is 13 residues long. Germline CDR1 is DFQATT and CDR2 is SNEGSKA (reference sequence). This CDR3 reads CSARGGHPYEQYF.

This sequence joins TRBV6-5 and TRBJ2-7. The CDR3 consists of 14 residues. From germline, CDR1 is MNHEY and CDR2 SVGAGI. The CDR3 reads CASSYSEGSYEQYF.

The V gene is TRBV5-1, the J gene TRBJ2-7; TCRdb's D call, TRBD1, is unchecked because there is no DNA. The CDR3 has 13 amino acids. Germline V gene sequence: CDR1 SGHRS, CDR2 YFSETQ. This CDR3 reads CASSSSGTYEQYF.

V usage is TRBV12-3 or TRBV12-4 and J usage is TRBJ1-5; no DNA is available, so the TRBD1 call from TCRdb remains unchecked. The CDR3 runs to 13 residues. The CDR3 region is CASRWTGDQPQHF.

The chain carries TRBV20-1 and TRBJ2-2; the TCRdb call, TRBD1, lacks DNA for checking. The germline V gene encodes CDR1 DFQATT and CDR2 SNEGSKA (reference sequence). This CDR3 is built from 14 residues. The CDR3 loop is CSAKDRSNTGELFF.

This sequence joins TRBV27 and TRBJ2-7. Germline V gene data show CDR1 as MNHEY and CDR2 as SMNVEV (reference sequence). The CDR3 length is 13 residues. CDR3 sequence: CASSLQVSYEQYF.

The chain uses TRBV15 and TRBJ2-1; with no DNA, the TCRdb D assignment of TRBD2 cannot be verified. Germline V gives CDR1 LNHNV, CDR2 YYDKDF (reference sequence). The CDR3 contains 16 residues. CDR3 protein: CATSIRTSGYNNEQFF.

The chain links TRBV5-1 to TRBJ2-5; TCRdb gives TRBD1 as the D gene, but with no DNA this cannot be confirmed. CDR1 and CDR2 from the germline V gene are SGHRS and YFSETQ. CDR3 length: 15 residues. The CDR3 sequence is CASSLYRGTQETQYF.

The rearrangement joins TRBV6-2 or TRBV6-3 to TRBJ1-2. The germline gives CDR1 MNHEY, CDR2 SVGEGT. This CDR3 region has 14 residues. The CDR3 reads CASRGSTANYGYTF.

The chain employs TRBV9 and TRBJ2-5; TCRdb's assignment of TRBD2 cannot be checked, as there is no DNA. CDR1 and CDR2 (germline): SGDLS, YYNGEE. There are 15 residues in the CDR3. The CDR3 is CASSDEGLEMETQYF. Complete variable domain (other parts from reference TRBV9 and TRBJ2-5): DSGVTQTPKHLITATGQRVTLRCSPRSGDLSVYWYQQSLDQGLQFLIQYYNGEERAKGNILERFSAQQFPDLHSELNLSSLELGDSALYFCASSDEGLEMETQYFGPGTRLLVL.

The V gene is TRBV7-2, the J gene TRBJ1-2; the TCRdb D gene call, TRBD1, has no DNA to confirm it. CDR3 length: 17 amino acids. CDR1 SGHTA and CDR2 FQGNSA come from the germline V gene. CDR3: CASSFNSDRGLYYGYTF.